The rows below give T cell receptor beta chains drawn from one sample of a study of cytomegalovirus exposure and HLA in healthy donors. Method: immunoSEQ multiplex PCR; TCRdb's copy keeps in-frame clones and lacks some. This table holds about 160,000 clones. Sequenced input: PBMCs. These receptors came from a man younger than 40 in good health and CMV-seronegative. CDR3s include the opening cysteine and the closing phenylalanine or tryptophan. The D gene is left open where the match is weak.

TRBJ1-1,TRBV18,-,TGTGCCAGCTCACCTGCAGGGATTGAAGCTTTCTTT,CASSPAGIEAFF
TRBJ2-5,TRBV19,-,TGTGCCAGTAGGGCCTTTGGGGCTGGCGAGACCCAGTACTTC,CASRAFGAGETQYF
TRBJ2-7,TRBV18,-,TGTGCCAGCTCACCAGGTATAGGAGGGGCCGTCGAGCAGTACTTC,CASSPGIGGAVEQYF
TRBJ1-1,TRBV21-1,-,TGTGCCAGCAGCAAAAGGGGATGGCGGGAGCTGAACACTGAAGCTTTCTTT,CASSKRGWRELNTEAFF
TRBJ2-5,TRBV10-2,-,TGCGCCAGCAGTGCACAGGTACAAGAGACCCAGTACTTC,CASSAQVQETQYF
TRBJ2-7,TRBV29-1,TRBD1,TGCAGCGTGGACAGGGGGCAAGGGTTCGAGCAGTACTTC,CSVDRGQGFEQYF
TRBJ1-2,TRBV28,-,TGTGCCAGCAGTTTGGGGAGGGGACGAGATTATGGCTACACCTTC,CASSLGRGRDYGYTF
TRBJ2-2,TRBV5-1,TRBD1,TGCGCCAGCAGCCAACGGACAGGGGGCGATACCGGGGAGCTGTTTTTT,CASSQRTGGDTGELFF
TRBJ2-3,TRBV7-9,TRBD2,TGTGCCAGCAGCTTAGCGTGGAGCGGGAGGGCAGATACGCAGTATTTT,CASSLAWSGRADTQYF
TRBJ1-5,TRBV30,-,TGTGCCTGGAGCCGGGAGCGCAATCAGCCCCAGCATTTT,CAWSRERNQPQHF
TRBJ2-7,TRBV29-1,-,TGCAGCGTTGAACTACCCTCCTACGAGCAGTACTTC,CSVELPSYEQYF
TRBJ1-6,TRBV14,-,TGTGCCAGCAGCCAAGACGGAGGGCTTGGGAATTCACCCCTCCACTTT,CASSQDGGLGNSPLHF
TRBJ1-4,TRBV7-6,-,TGTGCCAGCAGCCAAGGGGTTTTCTTGTCAACTAATGAAAAACTGTTTTTT,CASSQGVFLSTNEKLFF
TRBJ2-7,TRBV28,-,TGTGCCAGCAGAAGTCCAGGGGCAGCATCAGGACCCGAGCAGTACTTC,CASRSPGAASGPEQYF
TRBJ1-1,TRBV6-1,-,TGTGCCAGCAGTGAATTGGGGGCCAGGGCTTTCTTT,CASSELGARAFF
TRBJ1-1,TRBV10-1,-,TGCGCCAGCAGTGAGCCGGGATACACTGAAGCTTTCTTT,CASSEPGYTEAFF
TRBJ2-1,TRBV5-8,TRBD2,TGTGCCAGCAGCTTAAGCGGGAGAGGGGGCTACAATGAGCAGTTCTTC,CASSLSGRGGYNEQFF